Included here is one TCR beta chain sequence, with context. These data originate in a study of control samples from healthy donors and cancer patients. Measured with immunoSEQ multiplex PCR; TCRdb has only the in-frame clones, and not every one. The repertoire holds 150,000 to 200,000 clones, with approximately 92% as singletons. This CDR3 region has 12 residues. Germline-derived CDR1 and CDR2 are GTSNPN and SVGIG (reference sequence). Between the trimmed V and J ends, which lost 0 bases and 7 bases, there was a span of 10 bases. Sequenced: blood. The receptor was derived from a man in his late teens or twenties in good health. The genes are TRBV30 and TRBJ2-7; D remains unclear. The chain's CDR3 is CAWSVQGWEQYF. The CDR3 region has the DNA TGTGCCTGGAGTGTACAAGGCTGGGAGCAGTACTTC.